A single sample is the source of the 19 T cell receptor beta chains below, sequenced in a study of blood T cell repertoires in COVID-19. The data were produced by immunoSEQ multiplex PCR, yet TCRdb's version contains in-frame clones alone and is incomplete. The table records 350,000 to 450,000 clones, 89% of them present only once. The sequenced sample was peripheral blood. All receptors derive from a woman aged 40 to 50 with COVID-19, enrolled during active disease.

V and J are TRBV10-3 and TRBJ2-2, with D unclear. Per the germline V gene, CDR1 is ENHRY and CDR2 is SYGVKD. Trimming shortened V by 3 bases and J by 4 bases, and 15 bases separated the two germline ends. The CDR3 loop spans 16 amino acids. The CDR3 loop is CAISDYLRHPTGELFF. The DNA of the CDR3 is TGTGCCATCAGTGACTATCTACGACATCCCACCGGGGAGCTGTTTTTT.

V and J are TRBV6-1 and TRBJ1-2; 11 bases line up with TRBD1. V lost 2 bases and J lost 8; bases outside the gene matches: 16. In germline, CDR1 is MNHNS, CDR2 SASEGT. CDR3 length: 18 amino acids. The CDR3 DNA reads as TGTGCCAGCAGTGAAAAGCTCGGACAGGGGGCGCGTATCGCCGGCTACACCTTC. Translating it yields CASSEKLGQGARIAGYTF.

Note on this clone: At one boundary the junction diverges from the germline segment, which might be a read error. This sequence joins TRBV5-1 and TRBJ2-5; TRBD1 is a possible D gene (5 bases). There are 13 residues in the CDR3. Germline lookup yields CDR1 SGHRS and CDR2 YFSETQ. The CDR3 is CASSLEGQGTQYF. The DNA for the CDR3 is TGCGCCAGCAGCTTGGAGGGGCAAGGGACCCAGTACTTC.

The chain links TRBV30 to TRBJ1-2; TRBD1 is a possible D gene (5 bases). Trimming took 0 bases from V and 7 from J, leaving 12 bases between them. This CDR3 contains 13 residues. Germline-derived CDR1 and CDR2 are GTSNPN and SVGIG (reference sequence). Here the CDR3 DNA reads TGTGCCTGGAGTGTGAAGGGGTTGGGTGGCTACACCTTC. This codes for CAWSVKGLGGYTF.

This clone was counted once. This chain links TRBV5-1 with TRBJ1-3; a weak D match, TRBD1 (5 bases). CDR3 length: 14 residues. Germline values: CDR1 SGHRS, CDR2 YFSETQ. V lost 3 bases, J lost 2 bases, and 9 bases lay in between. CDR3 sequence (DNA): TGCGCCAGCAGCTCGGGGGATGCTGGAAACACCATATATTTT. This encodes CASSSGDAGNTIYF. Variable domain in full (rest from reference TRBV5-1 and TRBJ1-3): KAGVTQTPRYLIKTRGQQVTLSCSPISGHRSVSWYQQTPGQGLQFLFEYFSETQRNKGNFPGRFSGRQFSNSRSEMNVSTLELGDSALYLCASSSGDAGNTIYFGEGSWLTVV.

The chain employs TRBV29-1 and TRBJ2-2, with 8 positions matching TRBD2. J was trimmed by 7 bases and V by 4 bases; bases with no gene match: 5. In germline, CDR1 is SQVTM, CDR2 ANQGSEA. This CDR3 comprises 13 residues. The CDR3 sequence: CSVGAGGHGELFF. The CDR3, as DNA: TGCAGCGTTGGGGCGGGAGGCCACGGGGAGCTGTTTTTT.

The chain combines TRBV5-6 with TRBJ1-6; 9 nucleotides agree with TRBD1. There are 16 residues in the CDR3. Germline-derived CDR1 and CDR2 are SGHDT and YYEEEE. The trim removed 5 bases at V and 5 bases at J, leaving 8 bases unmatched. The CDR3 here is CASSKDRGRDNSPLHF. CDR3 bases: TGTGCCAGCAGTAAGGACAGGGGCCGGGATAATTCACCCCTCCACTTT.

The CDR3 loop reads CASKILGQGIVYGYTF. CDR3 nucleotides: TGTGCCAGCAAAATATTGGGACAGGGGATTGTCTATGGCTACACCTTC. The V and J genes are TRBV7-6 and TRBJ1-2; TRBD1 agrees at 10 bases. The germline gives CDR1 SGHVS, CDR2 FNYEAQ. V was pared by 7 bases and J by 4 bases, with 12 bases of the junction left unmatched. This CDR3 spans 16 amino acids.

The chain links TRBV3-1 (or the pseudogene TRBV3-2) to TRBJ2-7; no clear D. Trimming removed 1 base from V and 6 bases from J, with 10 bases in between. Germline CDR1 is LGHDT and CDR2 is YNNKEL (reference sequence). The length of the CDR3 is 13 residues. The CDR3 sequence is CASSQAGKGEQYF. The CDR3 nucleotides are TGTGCCAGCAGCCAAGCAGGTAAAGGCGAGCAGTACTTC.

V is TRBV27 and J is TRBJ2-7, with 7 bases that match TRBD1. Germline lookup yields CDR1 MNHEY and CDR2 SMNVEV (reference sequence). Trimming took 6 bases from V and 2 from J; bases not matched to a gene: 13. The CDR3 contains 16 residues. The CDR3 DNA reads as TGTGCCAGCAGAACACCCAGGGGACAGTCCCCCTACGAGCAGTACTTC. It specifies CASRTPRGQSPYEQYF.

The chain is built from TRBV7-2 and TRBJ1-1, with D hard to call. V lost 4 bases and J lost 6, with 18 bases in between. Germline values: CDR1 SGHTA, CDR2 FQGNSA. The CDR3 contains 15 residues. The chain's CDR3 is CASSSLRRAVAEAFF. Here the CDR3 DNA reads TGTGCCAGCAGCTCCCTGAGACGCGCGGTAGCTGAAGCTTTCTTT.

J is TRBJ1-3 and V is TRBV28, with 7 bases aligning to TRBD1. In germline, CDR1 is MDHEN, CDR2 SYDVKM. The CDR3 is 18 residues long. V lost 5 bases to trimming and J lost 0 bases; unmatched junction nucleotides: 13. CDR3 nucleotides: TGTGCCAGCAGTGGACTCGGGACAGCCTCACTCTCTGGAAACACCATATATTTT. Translating it yields CASSGLGTASLSGNTIYF.

The chain recombines TRBV29-1 with TRBJ2-4, with TRBD2 as a possible D gene (5 bases). Germline V gene sequence: CDR1 SQVTM, CDR2 ANQGSEA. V lost 4 bases to trimming and J lost 10 bases, with 14 bases between them. The CDR3 covers 12 residues. CDR3 in amino acids: CSVGEGLRIQYF. The CDR3, as DNA: TGCAGCGTTGGAGAGGGCCTGAGAATTCAGTACTTC. Using reference TRBV29-1 and TRBJ2-4 for the parts outside the CDR3, the full variable domain is SAVISQKPSRDICQRGTSLTIQCQVDSQVTMMFWYRQQPGQSLTLIATANQGSEATYESGFVIDKFPISRPNLTFSTLTVSNMSPEDSSIYLCSVGEGLRIQYFGAGTRLSVL.

The V gene is TRBV6-5, the J gene TRBJ1-3; D gene uncertain. CDR1 is MNHEY, CDR2 SVGAGI, per germline. Between the trimmed V and J ends, which lost 2 bases and 0 bases, there was a span of 8 bases. There are 15 residues in the CDR3. CDR3 coding DNA: TGTGCCAGCAGTTACGGGCAGTACTCTGGAAACACCATATATTTT. Amino acid sequence: CASSYGQYSGNTIYF.

The chain has TRBV3-1 (or the pseudogene TRBV3-2) and TRBJ1-3; 7 nucleotides align to TRBD1. There are 16 residues in the CDR3. V lost 7 bases, J lost 2 bases, and 11 bases stayed unmatched. Germline V gene sequence: CDR1 LGHDT, CDR2 YNNKEL (reference sequence). CDR3 DNA: TGTGCCAGCAACTATTCGACAGGGAATCCTGGAAACACCATATATTTT. This translates into CASNYSTGNPGNTIYF.

This clone was counted ten times or more. The rearrangement links TRBV6-5 to TRBJ1-6; a possible D gene is TRBD1 (6 bases). V shed 3 bases and J shed 9 bases, with 15 bases lying between them. The CDR3 has 15 residues. Germline values: CDR1 MNHEY, CDR2 SVGAGI. CDR3 sequence (DNA): TGTGCCAGCAGTTATGCAGGGGCCCGGGGTTCACCCCTCCACTTT. This translates into CASSYAGARGSPLHF.

This clone was seen a single time. The chain joins TRBV4-3 to TRBJ2-7; 8 positions match TRBD1. CDR3 length equals 16 residues. Unmatched junction bases numbered 6, after V lost 0 bases and J lost 2 bases. Germline V gene sequence: CDR1 LGHNA, CDR2 YSLEER. The DNA of the CDR3 is TGCGCCAGCAGCCAAGAACCCGGGACAGGAGCCTACGAGCAGTACTTC. This gives the protein CASSQEPGTGAYEQYF.

The chain joins TRBV10-3 to TRBJ1-2; TRBD1 matches 7 bases. This CDR3 is 14 amino acids long. Germline CDR1 and CDR2: ENHRY and SYGVKD. Trimming cost V 0 bases and J 14 bases; bases outside gene matches: 12. The CDR3 DNA reads TGTGCCATCAGTGAGTCGACTCAAGGGGGCGAGAGAACCTTC. It encodes CAISESTQGGERTF.

Here the CDR3 DNA reads TGTGCCAGCAGAAGAAAACTAGAGGACACCGGGGAGCTGTTTTTT. Its protein is CASRRKLEDTGELFF. The genes are TRBV7-3 and TRBJ2-2, with a weak D call TRBD2 (5 bases). V lost 6 bases and J lost 3, with 14 bases in between. Germline CDR1 SGHTA, CDR2 FQGTGA. The CDR3 runs 15 residues. Full variable domain (rest looked up from reference TRBV7-3 and TRBJ2-2): GAGVSQTPSNKVTEKGKYVELRCDPISGHTALYWYRQSLGQGPEFLIYFQGTGAADDSGLPNDRFFAVRPEGSVSTLKIQRTERGDSAVYLCASRRKLEDTGELFFGEGSRLTVL.